What follows are 30 T cell receptor beta chains derived from one specimen sequenced in a study of glioma-infiltrating T cells. Using RNA template, CDR3s of TCR alpha and beta were amplified with iRepertoire arm-PCR. TCRdb ran MiXCR on the multiplex PCR reads and lists one entry per CDR3 protein. The data contain about 4,900 distinct CDR3 sequences, roughly a third of them singletons. Sequencing was carried out using glioma tissue, nonneoplastic brain tissue, or PBMCs (not recorded which). Receptors originate from a human donor with low-grade glioma or glioblastoma, undergoing nonglioma brain surgery, or in good health (not recorded which).

For this clonotype: A single base separates this from a much larger clone, so it may be a read error. The chain joins TRBV7-9 to TRBJ2-4; no definite D call. V was cut by 2 bases and J by 0 bases, with 11 bases left in between. CDR1 is SEHNR and CDR2 is FQNEAQ in the germline V gene (reference sequence). The CDR3 totals 16 residues. CDR3 nucleotides: TGTGCCAGCAGCTTACCCCAAGATCTAGCCAAAAACATTCAGTACTTC. This codes for CASSLPQDLAKNIQYF.

Many counts were recorded for this clonotype. The genes are TRBV12-3 or TRBV12-4 and TRBJ2-2; D not certain. Trimming pared 6 bases from V and 8 bases from J, leaving 7 bases between. The CDR3 length is 11 residues. DNA for the CDR3: TGTGCCAGCAGCATTATAGGGGAGCTGTTTTTT. It codes for CASSIIGELFF.

This clonotype qualifies as medium-sized. The DNA of the CDR3 is TGTGCCAGCAGCCGTCAGGACAGGACCCCAGATCAGCCCCAGCATTTT. Its translation: CASSRQDRTPDQPQHF. The V and J genes are TRBV7-8 and TRBJ1-5; TRBD1 matches 7 bases. The V gene's germline CDR1 is SGHVS and CDR2 FQNEAQ. Trimming at V came to 5 bases and at J to 5 bases, leaving 12 bases not matched to a gene. This CDR3 is built from 16 residues.

The J gene is TRBJ2-2, the V gene TRBV4-2; weak D call: TRBD2 (6 bases). CDR1 is LGHNA, CDR2 YNFKEQ, per germline. The CDR3 length is 15 residues. The germline V and J ends were trimmed by 0 bases and 7 bases, with 12 bases remaining between them. The CDR3 sequence: CASSQECGEVGELFF. The CDR3 DNA reads TGTGCCAGCAGCCAAGAATGCGGGGAGGTCGGGGAGCTGTTTTTT.

By sample fraction, this clonotype is large. V usage is TRBV15 and J usage is TRBJ1-1, with D hard to call. The V gene's germline CDR1 is LNHNV and CDR2 YYDKDF (reference sequence). The CDR3 runs to 14 residues. V dropped 4 bases and J dropped 6 bases, with 15 bases sitting between them. The CDR3 sequence is CATSTRGGGPEAFF. CDR3 nucleotide sequence: TGTGCCACCAGCACCAGAGGAGGAGGCCCTGAAGCTTTCTTT.

J is TRBJ2-3 and V is TRBV11-2; D call uncertain. From germline, CDR1 is SGHAT and CDR2 FQNNGV. The germline V and J ends were trimmed by 1 base and 13 bases, with 15 bases remaining between them. The CDR3 loop spans 13 amino acids. The CDR3 here is CASSLASTDKKYF. The DNA of the CDR3 is TGTGCCAGCAGCTTAGCCTCCACAGATAAGAAGTATTTT.

To note about this clonotype: Its ends do not fully match the called genes, so a read error is possible. This rearrangement joins TRBV29-1 to TRBJ1-2; 8 bases match TRBD1. The CDR3 is 12 amino acids. From germline, CDR1 is SQVTM and CDR2 ANQGSEA. This CDR3 is CSVERQGYGCTF. Here the CDR3 DNA reads TGCAGCGTTGAAAGACAGGGGTATGGCTGCACCTTC.

The V call is TRBV7-2, the J call TRBJ1-1; D not resolved. Trimming took off 5 bases at V and 4 bases at J, with 23 bases between the two ends. Germline CDR1 is SGHTA and CDR2 is FQGNSA. The CDR3 is made up of 17 amino acids. The CDR3 sequence: CASSRSNGQERSTEAFF. The CDR3 DNA follows: TGTGCCAGCAGCCGGTCGAATGGCCAGGAAAGGAGCACTGAAGCTTTCTTT.

This clonotype is classed as medium-sized. The chain uses TRBV12-3 or TRBV12-4 and TRBJ1-1, with 7 bases that match TRBD1. With 1 base clipped from V and 6 bases from J, the junction kept 8 bases outside the gene matches. This CDR3 comprises 15 residues. This CDR3 is CASSLEAYGTAEAFF. Written as DNA, the CDR3 is TGTGCCAGCAGTTTAGAGGCGTATGGGACAGCTGAAGCTTTCTTT.

The chain joins TRBV29-1 to TRBJ2-1; a possible D gene is TRBD1 (5 bases). This CDR3 has 12 amino acids. CDR1 is SQVTM and CDR2 is ANQGSEA in the germline V gene. V was clipped by 7 bases and J by 3 bases, with 10 bases between them. The CDR3 bases are TGCAGCGCATCCGACAGCTACAATGAGCAGTTCTTC. This translates into CSASDSYNEQFF.

Many counts were recorded for this clonotype. The chain recombines TRBV2 with TRBJ2-7, with 10 nucleotides matching TRBD1. V shed 5 bases and J 5 bases; nucleotides not matched to a gene: 3. This CDR3 comprises 13 residues. Germline lookup yields CDR1 SNHLY and CDR2 FYNNEI. Written as DNA, the CDR3 is TGTGCCAGCAGTCCCGGGACAGGGGACGAGCAGTACTTC. Its protein product is CASSPGTGDEQYF.

The DNA of the CDR3 is TGTGCCAGCAGCTTCATAGGGACAGGTTACGAGCAGTACGTC. Protein: CASSFIGTGYEQYV. This chain links TRBV5-6 with TRBJ2-7, with 8 bases that match TRBD1. Germline CDR1 reads SGHDT; CDR2 reads YYEEEE. The CDR3 extends over 14 amino acids. V was pared by 2 bases and J by 4 bases, with 5 bases of the junction left unmatched.

The chain links TRBV4-1 to TRBJ2-7; 8 nucleotides align to TRBD2. This CDR3 region has 16 residues. J gave up 2 bases and V 1 base, and 7 bases lay outside the gene matches. The V gene's germline CDR1 is MGHRA and CDR2 YSYEKL. The CDR3 spells CASSQGTSKGAYEQYF. DNA for the CDR3: TGCGCCAGCAGCCAAGGGACTAGCAAGGGGGCCTACGAGCAGTACTTC.

This clonotype showed up just once. This rearrangement joins TRBV29-1 to TRBJ2-2; D remains unclear. CDR3 length equals 13 residues. In germline, CDR1 is SQVTM, CDR2 ANQGSEA. Trimming cost V 6 bases and J 4 bases, with 12 bases left between them. As DNA, the CDR3 is TGCAGCGTCGCTAGAATGGGCACCGGGGAGCTGTTTTTT. It yields the protein CSVARMGTGELFF.

The rearrangement links TRBV7-1 to TRBJ1-5; 9 bases are shared with TRBD1. TRBV7-1 is recorded as an ORF, its role being uncertain. CDR3 length: 18 residues. Trimming at V came to 8 bases and at J to 0 bases, leaving 14 bases not matched to a gene. The CDR3 spells CASRPQGQGAHSNQPQHF. The DNA of the CDR3 is TGTGCCAGCCGACCTCAGGGACAGGGAGCGCATAGCAATCAGCCCCAGCATTTT.

This clonotype was found many times. The gene calls are TRBV7-9 and TRBJ2-5; D is unresolved. Trimming pared 1 base from V and 0 bases from J, leaving 6 bases between. Germline V lookup: CDR1 SEHNR, CDR2 FQNEAQ (reference sequence). This CDR3 comprises 14 residues. The CDR3 coding sequence is TGTGCCAGCAGCTTAGTAATGTACCAAGAGACCCAGTACTTC. Amino acid sequence: CASSLVMYQETQYF.

This clonotype was seen only once. J is TRBJ1-1 and V is TRBV28; no clear D. Germline loops: CDR1 MDHEN, CDR2 SYDVKM. Trimming stripped 9 bases from V and 4 bases from J, with 9 bases between. The CDR3 consists of 11 residues. As DNA, the CDR3 is TGTGCCAGTACGATTGCCACTGAAGCTTTCTTT. Protein: CASTIATEAFF.

This clonotype was counted a few times. This may come from a read error, since a much larger clone is one base off. J is TRBJ1-1 and V is TRBV3-1, with 8 bases identical to TRBD1. Trimming at V came to 8 bases and at J to 2 bases, leaving 7 bases not matched to a gene. There are 14 residues in the CDR3. Germline lookup yields CDR1 LGHDT and CDR2 YNNKEL (reference sequence). This chain's CDR3 is CASRPGQVNTEAFF. The CDR3 bases are TGTGCCAGCCGCCCGGGACAGGTAAACACTGAAGCTTTCTTT. The full variable domain, its missing parts supplied by reference TRBV3-1 and TRBJ1-1, is DTAVSQTPKYLVTQMGNDKSIKCEQNLGHDTMYWYKQDSKKFLKIMFSYNNKELIINETVPNRFSPKSPDKAHLNLHINSLELGDSAVYFCASRPGQVNTEAFFGQGTRLTVV.

Within the sample, this clonotype is medium-sized. The chain has TRBV28 and TRBJ1-5, with 7 bases lining up with TRBD1. This CDR3 spans 16 amino acids. From germline, CDR1 is MDHEN and CDR2 SYDVKM. Losses at the gene ends were 5 bases for V and 4 bases for J; bases not matched to a gene: 11. The CDR3 DNA sequence: TGTGCCAGCAGTCCTCCCTCCGGGACAGCTAATCAGCCCCAGCATTTT. It codes for CASSPPSGTANQPQHF.

As for this clonotype: The conserved closing phenylalanine or tryptophan is absent in this CDR3, likely reflecting a read error. The gene calls are TRBV4-1 and TRBJ2-1; D might be TRBD1 (5 bases). The length of the CDR3 is 13 residues. The germline CDR1 and CDR2 sequences are MGHRA and YSYEKL. Trimming removed 5 bases at V and 6 bases at J, with 11 bases between. The CDR3 DNA follows: TGCGCCAGCAGCGTCGATAGGGGCAATGAGCAGTTCTCG. It specifies CASSVDRGNEQFS.

This clonotype occurred once. The CDR3 does not close with the conserved phenylalanine or tryptophan, likely indicating a read error. The chain recombines TRBV4-1 with TRBJ1-2; a weak D match, TRBD1 (6 bases). The CDR3 is made up of 17 amino acids. From germline, CDR1 is MGHRA and CDR2 YSYEKL. CDR3 in DNA: TGCGCCAGCAGCCAAGATCCCGAGTCAGGGGTTGGATATGGTTACACCCTC. It encodes CASSQDPESGVGYGYTL.

At least ten counts were recorded for this clonotype. The J gene is TRBJ2-3, the V gene TRBV3-1, with a possible D match to TRBD2 (6 bases). The CDR3 runs to 13 residues. Germline V lookup: CDR1 LGHDT, CDR2 YNNKEL (reference sequence). V lost 4 bases to trimming and J lost 4 bases, with 9 bases between them. CDR3 protein: CASSPPGADTQYF. CDR3 coding DNA: TGTGCCAGCAGCCCTCCGGGGGCAGATACGCAGTATTTT.

This rearrangement joins TRBV6-1 to TRBJ2-1; a possible D gene is TRBD2 (5 bases). The V end was cut by 7 bases, the J end by 10 bases, with 11 bases between. The length of the CDR3 is 11 residues. In germline, CDR1 is MNHNS, CDR2 SASEGT. The CDR3 protein is CASILAGEQFF. For the CDR3, the DNA is TGTGCCAGCATTCTAGCTGGGGAGCAGTTCTTC.

By share, this clonotype counts as medium-sized (0.01 to 0.1%). V is TRBV7-6 and J is TRBJ1-1; TRBD1 matches at 9 bases. Germline V lookup: CDR1 SGHVS, CDR2 FNYEAQ. The CDR3 runs to 16 residues. V was pared by 5 bases and J by 5 bases, with 12 bases of the junction left unmatched. Here the CDR3 reads CASSLQTQGAETEAFF. In nucleotides, the CDR3 is TGTGCCAGCAGCCTCCAGACACAGGGGGCAGAAACTGAAGCTTTCTTT.

By frequency in the sample, this clonotype is medium-sized. The CDR3: CSATRGGEQYF. The CDR3 DNA follows: TGCAGTGCTACCAGGGGTGGCGAGCAGTACTTC. V usage is TRBV20-1 and J usage is TRBJ2-7; weak D call: TRBD1 (6 bases). V lost 4 bases and J 6 bases, leaving 10 bases between the germline ends. This CDR3 is 11 amino acids long. Germline V gene lookup returns CDR1 DFQATT and CDR2 SNEGSKA (reference sequence).

By sample fraction, this clonotype is medium-sized. The chain links TRBV20-1 to TRBJ2-5; D assignment may be TRBD1 or TRBD2 (6 bases each). Trimming took 5 bases from V and 5 from J, leaving 18 bases between them. CDR1 is DFQATT, CDR2 SNEGSKA, per germline (reference sequence). CDR3 size: 14 residues. The CDR3 reads CSAEKDYRDETQYF. DNA for the CDR3: TGCAGTGCTGAGAAGGACTACAGGGACGAGACCCAGTACTTC.

The rearrangement uses TRBV29-1 and TRBJ2-7; weak D call: TRBD2 (5 bases). The CDR3 is 12 residues long. Deletions cut 4 bases from V and 4 bases from J, with 11 bases between. CDR1 is SQVTM, CDR2 ANQGSEA, per germline. The CDR3 is CSVGTHTYEQYV. In DNA, the CDR3 is TGCAGCGTTGGGACTCATACTTACGAGCAGTACGTC.

The chain is built from TRBV12-3 or TRBV12-4 and TRBJ1-1, with TRBD1 matching 8 bases. The CDR3 is 15 amino acids. Germline trimming cut 4 bases from V and 1 base from J; bases unmatched to any gene: 5. CDR3 protein: CASSSGTGPNTEAFF. DNA of the CDR3: TGTGCCAGCAGTTCTGGGACAGGCCCGAACACTGAAGCTTTCTTT.

The chain has TRBV15 and TRBJ1-5, with D possibly TRBD1 on 6 matching bases. V lost 3 bases, J lost 4 bases, and 13 bases lay in between. This CDR3 contains 15 residues. The germline V gene has CDR1 LNHNV and CDR2 YYDKDF (reference sequence). Here the CDR3 DNA reads TGTGCCACCAGCAGTTGGGGGCGTGGGAATCAGCCCCAGCATTTT. This gives the protein CATSSWGRGNQPQHF.

By sample fraction, this clonotype is medium-sized. V is TRBV24-1 and J is TRBJ1-6; D uncertain. The germline gives CDR1 KGHDR, CDR2 SFDVKD. The CDR3 is 15 residues long. V lost 11 bases to trimming and J lost 0 bases, with 13 bases between them. The CDR3 nucleotides read TGTGCCATCGCTGACCTGAGCTCCTATAATTCACCCCTCCACTTT. Translation: CAIADLSSYNSPLHF.